The 26 T cell receptor beta chains reported below all come from one sample, sequenced in a study of shared clonotypes between healthy human individuals. Only in-frame clones appear in the TCRdb table, and some are missing; sequencing was by immunoSEQ multiplex PCR. The profile shows roughly 2.2 million clones, 93% of them singletons. The sample taken for sequencing was naive CD4+ T cells from PBMCs. Noted subset: CD45RA+ positively selected. Every receptor here comes from a man aged 18 to 29 in good health. Some clones in this sample may be carry-over from other donors' samples.

This clone has a handful of counts. This sequence joins TRBV28 and TRBJ1-5; D is perhaps TRBD1 (5 bases). The CDR3 has 13 amino acids. Germline lookup yields CDR1 MDHEN and CDR2 SYDVKM. Trimming shortened V by 8 bases and J by 3 bases, and 11 bases separated the two germline ends. The CDR3 sequence is CASDSPYNQPQHF. For the CDR3, the DNA is TGTGCCAGCGACAGCCCCTACAATCAGCCCCAGCATTTT.

The rearrangement links TRBV28 to TRBJ1-5; D is perhaps TRBD1 (5 bases). With 1 base removed from V and 9 bases from J, the gap between germline ends came to 7 bases. Germline CDR1 reads MDHEN; CDR2 reads SYDVKM. The CDR3 runs to 12 residues. CDR3 region: CASSLSDRPQHF. The CDR3 coding sequence is TGTGCCAGCAGTTTATCTGACAGGCCCCAGCATTTT.

The chain is built from TRBV5-1 and TRBJ1-1, with TRBD1 identical over 9 bases. The CDR3 runs to 15 residues. From germline, CDR1 is SGHRS and CDR2 YFSETQ. The V and J ends lost 5 bases and 0 bases, in that order; junction bases with no gene match: 5. The CDR3 loop is CASSNRGPLNTEAFF. The CDR3 DNA reads as TGCGCCAGCAGTAACAGGGGGCCTCTGAACACTGAAGCTTTCTTT.

This sequence joins TRBV28 and TRBJ2-1; a weak D match, TRBD2 (6 bases). CDR3 length equals 16 residues. V lost 3 bases, J lost 1 base, and 13 bases lay in between. Per germline, CDR1 MDHEN and CDR2 SYDVKM. In DNA, the CDR3 is TGTGCCAGCAGTTTGGGGGGAGCCCATTCCTACAATGAGCAGTTCTTC. Its translation is CASSLGGAHSYNEQFF.

V usage is TRBV7-2 and J usage is TRBJ2-1; 8 nucleotides match TRBD1. Losses at the gene ends were 3 bases for V and 8 bases for J; bases not matched to a gene: 6. CDR1 and CDR2 (germline): SGHTA, FQGNSA. The length of the CDR3 is 14 residues. This chain's CDR3 is CASSFGQGPHEQFF. The CDR3 nucleotides read TGTGCCAGCAGCTTCGGACAGGGTCCCCATGAGCAGTTCTTC. The full variable domain, rest sourced from reference TRBV7-2 and TRBJ2-1, is GAGVSQSPSNKVTEKGKDVELRCDPISGHTALYWYRQSLGQGLEFLIYFQGNSAPDKSGLPSDRFSAERTGGSVSTLTIQRTQQEDSAVYLCASSFGQGPHEQFFGPGTRLTVL.

The chain employs TRBV30 and TRBJ2-7; 7 nucleotides align to TRBD1. This CDR3 is 11 amino acids long. Germline lookup yields CDR1 GTSNPN and CDR2 SVGIG (reference sequence). V lost 0 bases, J lost 11 bases, and 4 bases stayed unmatched. CDR3: CAWSVQGIKYF. In DNA form, the CDR3 reads TGTGCCTGGAGTGTACAGGGGATCAAGTACTTC.

In DNA form, the CDR3 reads TGTGCCAGCAGCGAATACAGCTCTGGAAACACCATATATTTT. Amino acids: CASSEYSSGNTIYF. This sequence joins TRBV28 and TRBJ1-3; D not certain. The CDR3 sequence is 14 residues long. V lost 6 bases, J lost 0 bases, and 9 bases lay in between. CDR1 and CDR2 from the germline V gene are MDHEN and SYDVKM.

This clone appeared once. The gene calls are TRBV21-1 and TRBJ1-2; the D segment call TRBD1 is taken from the table without a DNA check. TRBV21-1 is termed a pseudogene. CDR3 length equals 15 residues. CDR3 nucleotide sequence: TGTGCCAGCAGGCCGGGACAGGGGATCCACTATGGCTACACCTTC. Translated: CASRPGQGIHYGYTF.

V usage is TRBV30 and J usage is TRBJ2-2, with TRBD2 identical over 7 bases. V lost 2 bases to trimming and J lost 3 bases; unmatched junction nucleotides: 3. There are 14 residues in the CDR3. Germline assignment: CDR1 GTSNPN and CDR2 SVGIG (reference sequence). The CDR3 coding sequence is TGTGCCTGGAGTTTTGGGGGGGACACCGGGGAGCTGTTTTTT. It is translated as CAWSFGGDTGELFF.

The genes are TRBV6-1 and TRBJ1-3; no clear D gene. The germline CDR1 and CDR2 sequences are MNHNS and SASEGT. CDR3 size: 15 residues. Trimming cost V 4 bases and J 4 bases, with 14 bases left between them. The CDR3 protein is CASSALATLGNTIYF. For the CDR3, the DNA is TGTGCCAGCAGTGCCTTGGCCACGTTAGGAAACACCATATATTTT.

CDR3 sequence reads: CASSLGRQSGAYEQYF. CDR3 nucleotide sequence: TGCGCCAGCAGCTTGGGGCGACAGTCGGGGGCTTACGAGCAGTACTTC. V gene TRBV5-1 combines with J gene TRBJ2-7, with D perhaps TRBD1 or TRBD2 (6 bases each). Per the germline V gene, CDR1 is SGHRS and CDR2 is YFSETQ. Trimming left V 0 bases short and J 4 bases short, with 17 bases between. This CDR3 is built from 16 residues.

V and J are TRBV2 and TRBJ2-1, with unresolved D. CDR3 length equals 14 residues. The V and J ends lost 7 bases and 0 bases respectively, with 10 bases between them. Germline CDR1 SNHLY, CDR2 FYNNEI. The CDR3 region has the DNA TGTGCCAGCAAGCTTGGTAGCTCCTACAATGAGCAGTTCTTC. As protein: CASKLGSSYNEQFF.

The chain links TRBV25-1 to TRBJ1-3; the match to TRBD1 covers 10 bases. Trimming cost V 4 bases and J 8 bases; bases outside gene matches: 5. This CDR3 is 14 amino acids long. Germline values: CDR1 MGHDK, CDR2 SYGVNS. The CDR3 bases are TGTGCCAGCAGTGGCGACAGGGGGCCAGACACCATATATTTT. Its protein is CASSGDRGPDTIYF.

The chain recombines TRBV14 with TRBJ2-5, with 9 bases lining up with TRBD1. V gave up 3 bases and J gave up 5 bases; unmatched junction bases: 7. CDR3 length: 15 amino acids. CDR1 is SGHDN and CDR2 is FVKESK in the germline V gene. The CDR3 DNA reads TGTGCCAGCAGCCATGCTCATGGACAGGGGGAGACCCAGTACTTC. This codes for CASSHAHGQGETQYF. Based on the CDR3 plus reference TRBV14 and TRBJ2-5, the full variable domain is EAGVTQFPSHSVIEKGQTVTLRCDPISGHDNLYWYRRVMGKEIKFLLHFVKESKQDESGMPNNRFLAERTGGTYSTLKVQPAELEDSGVYFCASSHAHGQGETQYFGPGTRLLVL.

The rearrangement links TRBV30 to TRBJ2-7, with D possibly TRBD1 on 5 matching bases. The CDR3 is 13 residues long. In germline, CDR1 is GTSNPN, CDR2 SVGIG (reference sequence). V was pared by 4 bases and J by 2 bases, with 12 bases between. CDR3: CAWTGDSTYEQYF. As DNA, the CDR3 is TGTGCCTGGACTGGCGACAGCACCTACGAGCAGTACTTC.

This clone was found once. The chain employs TRBV2 and TRBJ2-5; D unresolved. V lost 7 bases and J 1 base, leaving 10 bases between the germline ends. The CDR3 consists of 13 residues. Germline CDR1 is SNHLY and CDR2 is FYNNEI. The DNA of the CDR3 is TGTGCCAGCATCCCTTGGCCCCAAGAGACCCAGTACTTC. The encoded protein is CASIPWPQETQYF.

This clone turned up a few times. The rearrangement uses TRBV7-3 and TRBJ1-1; TRBD1 might be the D (5 bases). Germline CDR1 and CDR2: SGHTA and FQGTGA. Deletions cut 2 bases from V and 5 bases from J, with 12 bases between. The CDR3 is 14 amino acids. The DNA for the CDR3 is TGTGCCAGCAGCTTATCAGGGCCAACGACTGAAGCTTTCTTT. Translated, it gives CASSLSGPTTEAFF. The entire variable domain, with the rest obtained from reference TRBV7-3 and TRBJ1-1, is as follows: GAGVSQTPSNKVTEKGKYVELRCDPISGHTALYWYRQSLGQGPEFLIYFQGTGAADDSGLPNDRFFAVRPEGSVSTLKIQRTERGDSAVYLCASSLSGPTTEAFFGQGTRLTVV.

V and J are TRBV30 and TRBJ2-6; D remains ambiguous. The V gene's germline CDR1 is GTSNPN and CDR2 SVGIG (reference sequence). V was pared by 1 base and J by 4 bases, with 14 bases between. The CDR3 is made up of 16 amino acids. The chain's CDR3 is CAWSARRPGGANVLTF. The CDR3 DNA reads as TGTGCCTGGAGTGCCCGAAGGCCTGGGGGGGCCAACGTCCTGACTTTC.

The chain's CDR3 is CASSQRTGRGYTF. Here the CDR3 DNA reads TGTGCCAGCAGCCAAAGGACAGGGAGAGGCTACACCTTC. The gene calls are TRBV14 and TRBJ1-2, with 8 bases aligning to TRBD1. V lost 2 bases and J lost 8; bases outside the gene matches: 4. The CDR3 runs to 13 residues. Germline V gene data show CDR1 as SGHDN and CDR2 as FVKESK.

J is TRBJ2-1 and V is TRBV10-3; 10 bases align to TRBD1. V was clipped by 6 bases and J by 9 bases; unmatched bases: 14. Germline V CDR1 and CDR2: ENHRY, SYGVKD. The CDR3 spans 16 residues. CDR3 sequence (DNA): TGTGCCATCAGAGCCGACGGGACAGGGGTAACCGGTGAGCAGTTCTTC. Its translation is CAIRADGTGVTGEQFF.

The J gene is TRBJ2-1, the V gene TRBV11-3, with D uncertain. Germline CDR1 is SGHNT and CDR2 is YENEEA. The CDR3 contains 14 residues. The V gene lost 5 bases and the J gene lost 8 bases, with 16 bases spanning the gap. The CDR3 loop reads CASSRAEVADEQFF. DNA of the CDR3: TGTGCCAGCAGCCGAGCCGAGGTTGCCGATGAGCAGTTCTTC. Supplemented by reference TRBV11-3 and TRBJ2-1, the full variable domain reads EAGVVQSPRYKIIEKKQPVAFWCNPISGHNTLYWYLQNLGQGPELLIRYENEEAVDDSQLPKDRFSAERLKGVDSTLKIQPAELGDSAVYLCASSRAEVADEQFFGPGTRLTVL.

The chain has TRBV11-2 and TRBJ2-7; D not certain. Trimming pared 4 bases from V and 0 bases from J, leaving 16 bases between. Germline V gene lookup returns CDR1 SGHAT and CDR2 FQNNGV. CDR3 length equals 16 residues. The CDR3 DNA follows: TGTGCCAGCAGCTCACAGTCTGGACCGATCTCCTACGAGCAGTACTTC. This gives the protein CASSSQSGPISYEQYF.

The chain employs TRBV7-9 and TRBJ1-5; D unclear. Trimming pared 5 bases from V and 1 base from J, leaving 6 bases between. Germline V gene sequence: CDR1 SEHNR, CDR2 FQNEAQ (reference sequence). The CDR3 covers 13 residues. CDR3 sequence: CASSHESNQPQHF. The CDR3 nucleotides are TGTGCCAGCAGCCACGAGAGCAATCAGCCCCAGCATTTT.

The chain recombines TRBV5-1 with TRBJ2-1; D remains ambiguous. The CDR3 runs to 14 residues. The V end lost 4 bases, the J end lost 0 bases, and 8 bases lay between the germline ends. Germline-derived CDR1 and CDR2 are SGHRS and YFSETQ. The DNA for the CDR3 is TGCGCCAGCAGCCTCCATTCCTCCTACAATGAGCAGTTCTTC. Translating it yields CASSLHSSYNEQFF.

This sequence joins TRBV28 and TRBJ2-7; 10 bases are shared with TRBD1. The germline gives CDR1 MDHEN, CDR2 SYDVKM. V lost 3 bases to trimming and J lost 6 bases; unmatched junction nucleotides: 5. The CDR3 has 14 residues. Here the CDR3 reads CASSLRQGAFEQYF. The CDR3 bases are TGTGCCAGCAGTTTGCGACAGGGGGCTTTCGAGCAGTACTTC.

The gene calls are TRBV28 and TRBJ1-5; D is possibly TRBD1 (5 bases). Germline CDR1 MDHEN, CDR2 SYDVKM. CDR3 length: 17 residues. Trimming pared 2 bases from V and 1 base from J, leaving 15 bases between. CDR3 sequence reads: CASSLILGGLSNQPQHF. The CDR3 DNA is TGTGCCAGCAGTTTAATACTCGGGGGGTTAAGCAATCAGCCCCAGCATTTT.